The clone carrying this T cell receptor beta chain was counted only a few times. Its antigen remains unknown. These data belong to a study of beta chain features in type 1 diabetes. Study-wide findings and caveats: The analysis here could not establish whether HLA type shapes TCRB rearrangement. Within each of all four CD4+ subsets, Type 1 diabetes patients had TCRB CDR3s that were moderately but significantly shorter. More deletions and fewer insertions at VDJ junctions were found in patients with type 1 diabetes.

This CDR3 is 19 amino acids long. V shed 5 bases, J shed 6 bases, and the junction held 20 bases outside the gene matches. Looked up from germline, CDR1 is MNHEY and CDR2 is SMNVEV (reference sequence). Expressed TCRB transcripts were sequenced because the isolated RNA had all been reverse transcribed beforehand. The protocol was immunoSEQ multiplex PCR, while the TCRdb copy is restricted to in-frame clones and leaves out a portion. The sample has about 180,000 clones, around 7.9% seen once; the top ten hold around 0.5%. This receptor was identified in a man between 18 and 29 years old with type 1 diabetes. The chain links TRBV27 to TRBJ2-1; 9 bases fit TRBD2. The sequenced sample was central memory CD4+ T cells from blood. CDR3 nucleotide sequence: TGTGCCAGCAGTACCCGGACAGCTAGCGTAGCGGGAGAGGTCAATGAGCAGTTCTTC. Amino acid sequence: CASSTRTASVAGEVNEQFF.